These 16 T cell receptor beta chains originate from one sample sequenced in a study of T cells in Graves' hyperthyroidism and ophthalmopathy. The investigators amplified TCR beta CDR3 regions from RNA transcripts. An initial round of RT-PCR targeting the TCR CDR3 relied on the HTBI primer set. Each CDR3 protein gets one entry after TCRdb re-called the multiplex PCR reads with MiXCR. Of about 600,000 distinct CDR3 sequences in the sample, approximately 15% were seen once. Source material: blood. These receptors originate from a woman between 18 and 29 years old with Graves' ophthalmopathy.

This clonotype was detected ten times or more. The genes are TRBV10-1 and TRBJ2-2; D remains ambiguous. V gave up 2 bases and J gave up 1 base, with 11 bases separating them. The CDR3 is 16 amino acids. CDR1 and CDR2 (germline): WNHNN, SYGVQD (reference sequence). CDR3 sequence: CASSELRAVNTGELFF. CDR3 nucleotide sequence: TGCGCCAGCAGTGAGCTCCGGGCGGTGAACACCGGGGAGCTGTTTTTT.

This clonotype has at least ten counts. The chain uses TRBV27 and TRBJ1-2; 8 nucleotides align to TRBD1. V shed 6 bases, J shed 3 bases, and the junction held 9 bases outside the gene matches. The CDR3 spans 15 residues. Germline CDR1 is MNHEY and CDR2 is SMNVEV (reference sequence). CDR3 region: CASRTQGAGDYGYTF. The CDR3 region has the DNA TGTGCCAGCAGAACCCAGGGGGCGGGGGACTATGGCTACACCTTC.

This clonotype appeared a few times. The V call is TRBV3-1, the J call TRBJ1-1; weak D call: TRBD1 (6 bases). CDR1 is LGHDT and CDR2 is YNNKEL in the germline V gene (reference sequence). Trimming removed 0 bases at V and 3 bases at J, with 23 bases between. The CDR3 loop spans 19 amino acids. CDR3 region: CASSQDQLTLRGGDTEAFF. CDR3 coding DNA: TGTGCCAGCAGCCAAGATCAACTTACTCTGAGGGGGGGCGACACTGAAGCTTTCTTT. The whole variable domain, filled in from reference TRBV3-1 and TRBJ1-1, reads DTAVSQTPKYLVTQMGNDKSIKCEQNLGHDTMYWYKQDSKKFLKIMFSYNNKELIINETVPNRFSPKSPDKAHLNLHINSLELGDSAVYFCASSQDQLTLRGGDTEAFFGQGTRLTVV.

The sample holds many counts of this clonotype. The V and J genes are TRBV6-1 and TRBJ2-5; D may correspond to TRBD1 or TRBD2 (5 bases each). This CDR3 has 14 residues. Trimming took off 9 bases at V and 2 bases at J, with 16 bases between the two ends. Germline V gene lookup returns CDR1 MNHNS and CDR2 SASEGT. The CDR3, as DNA: TGTGCCAGTGAGGAGAGGTGGGGGCAAGAGACCCAGTACTTC. Translating gives CASEERWGQETQYF.

In its sample, this clonotype was seen many times. The chain links TRBV27 to TRBJ2-7; weak D call: TRBD1 (6 bases). Germline V gene sequence: CDR1 MNHEY, CDR2 SMNVEV (reference sequence). The CDR3 spans 14 residues. The germline V and J ends were trimmed by 3 bases and 0 bases, with 9 bases remaining between them. DNA of the CDR3: TGTGCCAGCAGTTTCACAGGGTACTCCTACGAGCAGTACTTC. Translated: CASSFTGYSYEQYF.

This clonotype has at least ten counts. This chain links TRBV27 with TRBJ2-7; 9 bases fit TRBD2. From germline, CDR1 is MNHEY and CDR2 SMNVEV (reference sequence). The CDR3 is 15 residues long. The V segment lost 4 bases and the J segment 3 bases; nucleotides outside the gene matches: 7. Here the CDR3 reads CASSSQGSGSYEQYF. In DNA, the CDR3 is TGTGCCAGCAGTTCCCAGGGTAGCGGGAGCTACGAGCAGTACTTC.

This clonotype was found a few times. J is TRBJ1-5 and V is TRBV20-1; the D is unclear. V lost 5 bases and J lost 2, with 13 bases in between. CDR3 length: 14 residues. Germline CDR1 reads DFQATT; CDR2 reads SNEGSKA (reference sequence). The CDR3 DNA reads TGCAGTGCTCCCAAGAGGCTCGGCAATCAGCCCCAGCATTTT. Translated, it gives CSAPKRLGNQPQHF.

The rearrangement links TRBV30 to TRBJ2-3; D remains ambiguous. The CDR3 spans 11 residues. Germline loops: CDR1 GTSNPN, CDR2 SVGIG (reference sequence). V was shortened by 1 base and J by 5 bases, with 4 bases between the two germline ends. DNA for the CDR3: TGTGCCTGGAGTGGGGGAGATACGCAGTATTTT. Translating gives CAWSGGDTQYF.

This clonotype was detected ten times or more. The chain is built from TRBV30 and TRBJ1-5; D gene uncertain. Trimming pared 0 bases from V and 5 bases from J, leaving 8 bases between. This CDR3 comprises 13 residues. Germline lookup yields CDR1 GTSNPN and CDR2 SVGIG (reference sequence). CDR3 in DNA: TGTGCCTGGAGTGTACAAGAGGATCAGCCCCAGCATTTT. Protein sequence: CAWSVQEDQPQHF.

The gene calls are TRBV11-2 and TRBJ2-2, with 10 bases fitting TRBD1. The CDR3 is made up of 14 amino acids. CDR1 SGHAT and CDR2 FQNNGV come from the germline V gene. The ends lost 7 bases at V and 5 bases at J; junction bases unmatched: 4. The CDR3 is CASTRDRGTGELFF. CDR3 DNA: TGTGCCAGCACCAGGGACAGGGGAACCGGGGAGCTGTTTTTT.

In its sample, this clonotype was seen many times. The chain combines TRBV2 with TRBJ2-1, with 12 bases matching TRBD1. V shed 10 bases and J 9 bases; nucleotides not matched to a gene: 4. The germline CDR1 and CDR2 sequences are SNHLY and FYNNEI. This CDR3 has 12 amino acids. The CDR3 loop reads CAMGQGAGEQFF. In nucleotides, the CDR3 is TGTGCCATGGGACAGGGGGCAGGTGAGCAGTTCTTC.

This clonotype was seen ten or more times. The chain employs TRBV6-2 or TRBV6-3 and TRBJ2-7; 9 bases are shared with TRBD1. CDR3 length: 15 amino acids. Germline V CDR1 and CDR2: MNHEY, SVGEGT. The V and J ends lost 2 bases and 3 bases, in that order; junction bases with no gene match: 5. The CDR3 protein is CASSYPGQGFYEQYF. The CDR3 DNA is TGTGCCAGCAGTTACCCGGGACAGGGTTTCTACGAGCAGTACTTC.

This clonotype was found many times. The chain employs TRBV24-1 and TRBJ1-1, with a tentative D call TRBD1 (5 bases). CDR1 KGHDR and CDR2 SFDVKD come from the germline V gene. V was shortened by 8 bases and J by 0 bases, with 9 bases between the two germline ends. This CDR3 has 13 amino acids. The CDR3 loop reads CATTGAVNTEAFF. CDR3 nucleotide sequence: TGTGCCACCACCGGGGCCGTGAACACTGAAGCTTTCTTT.

In this sample, this clonotype turned up many times. The CDR3 sequence: CASSQPPSDTQYF. CDR3 nucleotides: TGTGCCAGCAGCCAACCCCCGAGTGATACGCAGTATTTT. This chain joins TRBV3-1 and TRBJ2-3, with unresolved D. The V end was cut by 2 bases, the J end by 6 bases, with 9 bases between. Germline CDR1 LGHDT, CDR2 YNNKEL (reference sequence). The CDR3 spans 13 residues.

This clonotype was counted only a few times. The CDR3 here is CASSFSGGYAYNEQFF. The CDR3 region has the DNA TGTGCCAGCAGTTTTTCTGGGGGGTACGCCTACAATGAGCAGTTCTTC. The J gene is TRBJ2-1, the V gene TRBV28, with a possible D match to TRBD2 (6 bases). Germline V lookup: CDR1 MDHEN, CDR2 SYDVKM. The CDR3 length is 16 residues. V was shortened by 3 bases and J by 2 bases, with 14 bases between the two germline ends.

V and J are TRBV29-1 and TRBJ2-3; D is perhaps TRBD1 (5 bases). With 4 bases removed from V and 2 bases from J, the gap between germline ends came to 10 bases. Germline CDR1 reads SQVTM; CDR2 reads ANQGSEA. CDR3 length equals 13 residues. The CDR3 region is CSVVGAFTDTQYF. CDR3 DNA: TGCAGCGTTGTTGGGGCGTTCACAGATACGCAGTATTTT.